Listed below are T cell receptor beta chains from one sample, sequenced in a study of T cell responses to AZD1222 COVID-19 vaccine. Here immunoSEQ multiplex PCR was the method, and the copy in TCRdb shows in-frame clones only, minus some. The profile shows 120,000 or so clones, around 90% of them singletons. The sequencing used peripheral blood, collected on day 0 of AZD1222 vaccination. These TCRs come from an adult in good health. Both conserved end residues are part of each CDR3. Each record gives: J gene, clone size, D gene, V gene, CDR3 DNA, CDR3 protein. The D gene is left open where the match is weak. Expanded clones are given a class, and other clones once, few, many or no size at all.

TRBJ2-2 NA TRBD1 TRBV6-4 TGTGCCAGCAGTGCCGACAGGGGCACCGGGGAGCTGTTTTTT CASSADRGTGELFF
TRBJ2-6 NA NA TRBV10-3 TGTGCCATCAGTGGCGTGCCTGGGGCCAACGTCCTGACTTTC CAISGVPGANVLTF
TRBJ1-2 NA NA TRBV5-6 TGTGCCAGCAGTACGAAAGGACAGCTCTATGGCTACACCTTC CASSTKGQLYGYTF
TRBJ2-2 NA NA TRBV7-6 TGTGCCAGCAGCTCAGGCACTTTGAACACCGGGGAGCTGTTTTTT CASSSGTLNTGELFF
TRBJ2-5 NA NA TRBV28 TGTGCCAGCATGGGAGGCGGCGTGAAGGCCCAGTACTTC CASMGGGVKAQYF
TRBJ2-1 NA NA TRBV18 TGTGCCAACTCACGAGACACCTACAATGAGCAGTTCTTC CANSRDTYNEQFF
TRBJ1-4 NA TRBD1 TRBV9 TGTGCCAGCAGCGTGCAGGGGGCGAATGAAAAACTGTTTTTT CASSVQGANEKLFF
TRBJ2-7 NA NA TRBV25-1 TGTGCCAGCAGTGGTGCCTCCTACGAGCAGTACTTC CASSGASYEQYF
TRBJ2-2 NA TRBD1 TRBV6-6 TGTGCCAGCAGTTACCTCGGGACAGACACCGGGGAGCTGTTTTTT CASSYLGTDTGELFF
TRBJ2-2 NA NA TRBV9 TGTGCCAGCAGCGTAGGACTTTCGAACACCGGGGAGCTGTTTTTT CASSVGLSNTGELFF
TRBJ2-3 NA TRBD2 TRBV10-1 TGCGCCAGCAGTGAGTCGACTCGGGGGGGCACAGATACGCAGTATTTT CASSESTRGGTDTQYF
TRBJ2-3 NA NA TRBV7-2 TGTGCCAGCAGCTTAGCCTTAGCCACAGATACGCAGTATTTT CASSLALATDTQYF
TRBJ1-2 NA TRBD1 TRBV6-5 TGTGCCAGCAGTTTTGGACAGGGGAGCTATGGCTACACCTTC CASSFGQGSYGYTF
TRBJ1-6 once TRBD1 TRBV6-5 TGTGCCAGCAGGATGGACAGGAACTATAATTCACCCCTCCACTTT CASRMDRNYNSPLHF
TRBJ1-1 NA NA TRBV6-5 TGTGCCAGCAGTTACTCGAGACGGGACACTGAAGCTTTCTTT CASSYSRRDTEAFF
TRBJ1-2 NA NA TRBV7-2 TGTGCCAGCAGCTTAGAAACTTGGACCGGACATGGCTACACCTTC CASSLETWTGHGYTF
TRBJ2-7 NA TRBD2 TRBV7-3 TGTGCCAGCAGCTTAAGCGGGAGCTCCTACGAGCAGTACTTC CASSLSGSSYEQYF
TRBJ2-7 NA TRBD1 TRBV18 TGTGCCAGCTCCTCCACGGCGACAGGGGTACCCTACGAGCAGTACTTT CASSSTATGVPYEQYF
TRBJ1-3 NA TRBD1 TRBV11-2 TGTGCCAGCAGCTTAACACAGGGGGTGGGAAACACCATATATTTT CASSLTQGVGNTIYF
TRBJ2-7 NA TRBD2 TRBV19 TGTGCCAGTAGCCGAGTAGCGGGAGACGAGCAGTACTTC CASSRVAGDEQYF
TRBJ2-5 NA NA TRBV2 TGTGCCAGCAGGCAAGAGACCCAGTACTTC CASRQETQYF
TRBJ2-2 NA NA TRBV19 TGTGCCAGTAGTGCCGGGACATCGAACACCGGGGAGCTGTTTTTT CASSAGTSNTGELFF
TRBJ2-7 NA NA TRBV6-2/TRBV6-3 TGTGCCAGCAGCTGGACCCTACGGGACTACGAGCAGTACTTC CASSWTLRDYEQYF
TRBJ2-1 NA TRBD2 TRBV10-3 TGTGCCATCAGTCACTCTAGCGGAGGCAATGAGCAGTTCTTC CAISHSSGGNEQFF
TRBJ2-5 NA TRBD2 TRBV9 TGTGCCAGCAGCTTCGGACTAGCGGGTGAAGAGACCCAGTACTTC CASSFGLAGEETQYF
TRBJ1-1 NA NA TRBV11-2 TGTGCCAGCAGCCCCTTGGCAGCGAACACTGAAGCTTTCTTT CASSPLAANTEAFF
TRBJ2-2 few TRBD2 TRBV7-3 TGTGCCAGCAGCTTGGAACTAGCGGGAGCCGGGGAGCTGTTTTTT CASSLELAGAGELFF
TRBJ1-2 few NA TRBV29-1 TGCAGCGTTGGGGTCGGTGGGGACTATGGCTACACCTTC CSVGVGGDYGYTF
TRBJ1-1 NA NA TRBV25-1 TGTGCCAGCAGTGACCCCTCCCAGGGAGGCACTGAAGCTTTCTTT CASSDPSQGGTEAFF
TRBJ2-3 NA TRBD2 TRBV4-3 TGCGCCAGCAGCCGTCACGGCGGGGGAATTAGCACAGATACGCAGTATTTT CASSRHGGGISTDTQYF
TRBJ1-2 NA TRBD1 TRBV27 TGTGCCAGCAGGACTCAAGAACGGGACAGCTATGGCTACACCTTC CASRTQERDSYGYTF
TRBJ1-1 NA NA TRBV9 TGTGCCAGCAGCGTAGGGGTGGGCCCGAACACTGAAGCTTTCTTT CASSVGVGPNTEAFF
TRBJ2-4 once NA TRBV7-2 TGTGCCAGCAGCTTAGCCCCAGGGGAAGCCAAAAACATTCAGTACTTC CASSLAPGEAKNIQYF
TRBJ1-1 NA NA TRBV7-9 TGTGCCAGCAGCCCTACACTCCAAGGCACTGAAGCTTTCTTT CASSPTLQGTEAFF
TRBJ2-2 NA NA TRBV7-2 TGTGCCAGCAGTCCCCCGGGCGGGGAAACCGGGGAGCTGTTTTTT CASSPPGGETGELFF
TRBJ2-7 NA TRBD1 TRBV5-1 TGCGCCAGCAGCTTGGAGAGGGGGCAGGGCGAGCAGTACTTC CASSLERGQGEQYF
TRBJ1-5 once NA TRBV6-5 TGTGCCAGCGATTTCGTTCCCGAGCAGCCCCAGCATTTT CASDFVPEQPQHF
TRBJ2-1 few NA TRBV11-2 TGTGCCAGCAGCTCCCCCCAGGAACGGGAGCAGTTCTTC CASSSPQEREQFF
TRBJ2-7 NA NA TRBV19 TGTGCCAGTCCTAGGAGGGGCCACGAGGAGCAGTACTTC CASPRRGHEEQYF
TRBJ2-1 NA NA TRBV5-6 TGTGCCAGCAGCTTAGTTTGGGACACAAACAATGAGCAGTTCTTC CASSLVWDTNNEQFF
TRBJ2-5 once NA TRBV7-6 TGTGCCAGCAGCTTAGGGTTGGCGGGGGCCGACTCCCAAGAGACCCAGTACTTC CASSLGLAGADSQETQYF
TRBJ1-5 NA TRBD1 TRBV6-5 TGTGCCAGCAGGGGCAAAAGGACAGGCGATCAGCCCCAGCATTTT CASRGKRTGDQPQHF
TRBJ2-5 NA NA TRBV7-9 TGTGCCAGCAGCTTAGCGGGGGGCCGGGAGACCCAGTACTTC CASSLAGGRETQYF
TRBJ1-4 NA NA TRBV6-5 TGTGCCAGCAGTTACTCGATCACAGCAACTAATGAAAAACTGTTTTTT CASSYSITATNEKLFF
TRBJ2-3 NA NA TRBV18 TGTGCCAGCTCACCGCGGGCAGATACGCAGTATTTT CASSPRADTQYF
TRBJ2-7 NA NA TRBV28 TGTGCCAGCAGTTCAAATACCTACGAGCAGTACTTC CASSSNTYEQYF
TRBJ2-1 NA TRBD2 TRBV7-2 TGTGCCAGCAGCTACGGGACTAGCGGGGGGGCCGTGTACAATGAGCAGTTCTTC CASSYGTSGGAVYNEQFF
TRBJ2-3 once TRBD2 TRBV4-2 TGTGCCAGCAGCCAAGGACAGCGGGACACAGATACGCAGTATTTT CASSQGQRDTDTQYF
TRBJ1-2 once NA TRBV7-2 TGTGCCAGCAGCTTAGAACAGGCCGTAAACTATGGTTACACCTTC CASSLEQAVNYGYTF
TRBJ2-1 NA TRBD2 TRBV4-3 TGCGCCAGCAGCCATCGTTTAGCGGGAGGGCCAGAGAATGAGCAGTTCTTC CASSHRLAGGPENEQFF
TRBJ2-2 NA NA TRBV9 TGTGCCAGCAGCGTAGATCAGGACACCGGGGAGCTGTTTTTT CASSVDQDTGELFF
TRBJ1-6 NA NA TRBV5-1 TGCGCCAGCACCGGGGGTCCTACAGGTGTTAATTCACCCCTCCACTTT CASTGGPTGVNSPLHF
TRBJ2-3 NA NA TRBV6-1 TGTGCCAGCAGTGAATTAATCGGGTCAACAGATACGCAGTATTTT CASSELIGSTDTQYF
TRBJ1-6 NA NA TRBV9 TGTGCCAGCAGCGTAGGGTTCGGGGGCGGTTCACCCCTCCACTTT CASSVGFGGGSPLHF
TRBJ2-4 NA TRBD1 TRBV19 TGTGCCAGTAGTATAGGTGGACAGGGCATTCAGTACTTC CASSIGGQGIQYF
TRBJ2-6 NA TRBD2 TRBV4-3 TGCGCCAGCAGCCAATCACTAGCGGGAGGGTACTCTGGGGCCAACGTCCTGACTTTC CASSQSLAGGYSGANVLTF